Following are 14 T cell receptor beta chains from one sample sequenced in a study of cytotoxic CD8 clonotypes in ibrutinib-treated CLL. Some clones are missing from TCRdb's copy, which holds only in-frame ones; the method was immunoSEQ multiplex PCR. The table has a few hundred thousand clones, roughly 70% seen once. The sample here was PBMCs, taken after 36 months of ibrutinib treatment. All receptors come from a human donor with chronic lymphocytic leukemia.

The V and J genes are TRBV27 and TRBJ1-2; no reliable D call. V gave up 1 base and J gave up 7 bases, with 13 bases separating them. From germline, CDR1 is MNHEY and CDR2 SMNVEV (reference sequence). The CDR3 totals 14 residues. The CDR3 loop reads CASSLYVGVPGYTF. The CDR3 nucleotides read TGTGCCAGCAGTTTATACGTCGGGGTCCCTGGCTACACCTTC.

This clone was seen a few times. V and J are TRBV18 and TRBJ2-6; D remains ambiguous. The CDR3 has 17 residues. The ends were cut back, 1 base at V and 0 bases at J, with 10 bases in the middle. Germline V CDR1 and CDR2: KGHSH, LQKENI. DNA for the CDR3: TGTGCCAGCTCACCACTGGCCAGTAACTCTGGGGCCAACGTCCTGACTTTC. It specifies CASSPLASNSGANVLTF.

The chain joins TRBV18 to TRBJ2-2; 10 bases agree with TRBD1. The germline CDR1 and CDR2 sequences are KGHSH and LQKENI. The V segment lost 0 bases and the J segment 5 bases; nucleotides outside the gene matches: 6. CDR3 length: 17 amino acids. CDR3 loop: CASSPPKGQGKTGELFF. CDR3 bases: TGTGCCAGCTCACCACCGAAGGGACAGGGGAAGACCGGGGAGCTGTTTTTT.

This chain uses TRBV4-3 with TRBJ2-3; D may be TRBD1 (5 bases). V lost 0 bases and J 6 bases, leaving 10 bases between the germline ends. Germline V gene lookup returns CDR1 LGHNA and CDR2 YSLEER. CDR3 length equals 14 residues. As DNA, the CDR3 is TGCGCCAGCAGCCAAGATGGGGCAGGGGATACGCAGTATTTT. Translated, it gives CASSQDGAGDTQYF.

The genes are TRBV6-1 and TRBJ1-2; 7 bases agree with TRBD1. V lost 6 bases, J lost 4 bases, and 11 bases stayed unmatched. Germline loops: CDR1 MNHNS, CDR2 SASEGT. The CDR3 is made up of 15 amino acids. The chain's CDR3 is CASSLDRDYVYGYTF. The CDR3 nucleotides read TGTGCCAGCAGCCTCGACAGGGACTACGTCTATGGCTACACCTTC.

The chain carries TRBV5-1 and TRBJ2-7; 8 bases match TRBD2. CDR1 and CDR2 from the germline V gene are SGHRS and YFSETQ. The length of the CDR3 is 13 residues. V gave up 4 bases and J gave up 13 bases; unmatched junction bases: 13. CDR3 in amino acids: CASSEGLAGGPYF. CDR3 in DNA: TGCGCCAGCAGCGAGGGCCTCGCGGGAGGCCCCTACTTC.

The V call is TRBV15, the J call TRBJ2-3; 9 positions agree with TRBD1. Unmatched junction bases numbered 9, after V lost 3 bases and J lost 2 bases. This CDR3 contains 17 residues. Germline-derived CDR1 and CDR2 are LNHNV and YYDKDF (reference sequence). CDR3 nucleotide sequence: TGTGCCACCAGCAGGAACCGGGACAGGGCTTTCACAGATACGCAGTATTTT. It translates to CATSRNRDRAFTDTQYF.

The chain's CDR3 is CASSYGTSGDDEQYF. The CDR3, as DNA: TGTGCCAGCAGCTATGGAACTAGCGGGGACGACGAGCAGTACTTC. The chain joins TRBV5-4 to TRBJ2-7, with 10 bases identical to TRBD2. The CDR3 is 15 residues long. The germline CDR1 and CDR2 sequences are SGHNT and YYREEE (reference sequence). After removal of 3 bases from V and 5 bases from J, the junction contained 8 bases not matched to a gene.

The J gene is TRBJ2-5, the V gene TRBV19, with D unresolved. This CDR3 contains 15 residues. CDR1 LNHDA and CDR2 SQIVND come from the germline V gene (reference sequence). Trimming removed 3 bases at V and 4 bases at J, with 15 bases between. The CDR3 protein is CASSIRALPPETQYF. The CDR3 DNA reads TGTGCCAGTAGTATCCGGGCCCTCCCCCCAGAGACCCAGTACTTC.

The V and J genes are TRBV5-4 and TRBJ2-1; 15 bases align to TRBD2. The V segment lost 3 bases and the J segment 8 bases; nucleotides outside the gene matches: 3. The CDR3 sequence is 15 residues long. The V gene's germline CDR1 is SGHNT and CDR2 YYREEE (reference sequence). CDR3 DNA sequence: TGTGCCAGCAGCTCCGGACTAGCGGGAGGGCATGAGCAGTTCTTC. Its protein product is CASSSGLAGGHEQFF.

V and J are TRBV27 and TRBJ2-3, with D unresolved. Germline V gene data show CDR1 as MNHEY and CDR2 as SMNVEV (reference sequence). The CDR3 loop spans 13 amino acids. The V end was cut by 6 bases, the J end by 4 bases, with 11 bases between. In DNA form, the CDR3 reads TGTGCCAGCAGCTCCCCGCCACCAGATACGCAGTATTTT. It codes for CASSSPPPDTQYF.

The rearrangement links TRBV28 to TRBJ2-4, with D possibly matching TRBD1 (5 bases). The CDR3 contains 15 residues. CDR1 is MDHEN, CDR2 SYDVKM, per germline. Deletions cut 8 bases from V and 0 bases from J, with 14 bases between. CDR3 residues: CASAAWGVAKNIQYF. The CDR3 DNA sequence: TGTGCCAGCGCCGCGTGGGGCGTAGCCAAAAACATTCAGTACTTC.

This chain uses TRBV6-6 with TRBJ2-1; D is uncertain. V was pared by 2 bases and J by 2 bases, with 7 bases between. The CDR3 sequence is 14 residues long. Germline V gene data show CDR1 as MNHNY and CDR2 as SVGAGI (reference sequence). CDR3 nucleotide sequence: TGTGCCAGCAGTTACCATAGCACCTACAATGAGCAGTTCTTC. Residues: CASSYHSTYNEQFF.

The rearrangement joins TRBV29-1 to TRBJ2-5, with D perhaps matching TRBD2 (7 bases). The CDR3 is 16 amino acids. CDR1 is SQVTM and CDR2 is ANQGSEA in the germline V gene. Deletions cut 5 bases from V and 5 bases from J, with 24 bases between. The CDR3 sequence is CSVRGGGRGLWETQYF. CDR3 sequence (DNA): TGCAGCGTTAGAGGAGGAGGGCGGGGGCTGTGGGAGACCCAGTACTTC.